This T cell receptor (beta chain) came from a study of blood T cell repertoires in COVID-19. Across the whole study: Samples came from the United States, Italy and Spain, spanning acute and convalescent COVID-19. Nucleic acid was either cDNA or gDNA, and it came from T cells, B-cell-depleted T cells, or PBMCs.

Original data processing: Amplification of reference gene primers was used by the study to estimate nucleated cell counts. This table comes from immunoSEQ multiplex PCR, and its TCRdb copy is limited to in-frame clones, with some not included. That table is the source of V, J and clone size, and D and trimming were worked out from the DNA. Of 200,000 to 300,000 clones detected, about nine tenths appear once; the ten largest clones hold about 9.8%. From germline, CDR1 is LNHDA and CDR2 SQIVND (reference sequence). CDR3 length: 18 amino acids. Notes on this clone: The junction does not match germline at one end; this may be a read error.

The sequenced sample consisted of peripheral blood. The clonotype was recovered from a man in his forties or fifties who had recovered from COVID-19. The chain has TRBV19 and TRBJ2-6, with D tentatively TRBD2 (6 bases). The CDR3 DNA reads as TGTGCCAGTAGCCCGGGGGTCAGATCCCTCTCTTGGGCCAACGTCCTGACTTTC. It is translated as CASSPGVRSLSWANVLTF. Together with reference TRBV19 and TRBJ2-6, the CDR3 gives the full variable domain: DGGITQSPKYLFRKEGQNVTLSCEQNLNHDAMYWYRQDPGQGLRLIYYSQIVNDFQKGDIAEGYSVSREKKESFPLTVTSAQKNPTAFYLCASSPGVRSLSWANVLTFGAGSRLTVL.